This T cell receptor beta chain was recovered during a study of metastatic and nonmetastatic thyroid tumors. The germline V gene has CDR1 SGHRS and CDR2 YFSETQ. Trimming removed 0 bases from V and 0 bases from J, with 7 bases in between. There are 14 residues in the CDR3. All patients reached thyroid surgery having received no treatment beforehand. This clone showed up just a few times. TCRdb reanalyzed the PCR reads with MiXCR. Of tens of thousands of clones in the sample, roughly 25% were seen once. The sequenced material came from tumor tissue. The TCR comes from a male donor with papillary thyroid cancer or a benign thyroid nodule (not recorded which). Some clones in this sample may be carry-over from other donors' samples. This chain links TRBV5-1 with TRBJ2-7; D not resolved. The DNA of the CDR3 is TGCGCCAGCAGCTTGGCCGGCAACTCCTACGAGCAGTACTTC. This codes for CASSLAGNSYEQYF. Full variable domain (outside the CDR3, taken from reference TRBV5-1 and TRBJ2-7): KAGVTQTPRYLIKTRGQQVTLSCSPISGHRSVSWYQQTPGQGLQFLFEYFSETQRNKGNFPGRFSGRQFSNSRSEMNVSTLELGDSALYLCASSLAGNSYEQYFGPGTRLTVT.